This TCR beta chain stems from a study of blood T cell repertoires in COVID-19. In its sample, this clone was seen once. TCRdb's copy holds only in-frame clones and misses some; the assay was immunoSEQ multiplex PCR. The sample lists around 200,000 clones; 75% to 90% were seen once. The germline V gene has CDR1 SGHVS and CDR2 FQNEAQ. This CDR3 spans 15 amino acids. The V segment lost 3 bases and the J segment 5 bases; nucleotides outside the gene matches: 7. The chain recombines TRBV7-8 with TRBJ1-5; 7 bases line up with TRBD1. Source material: peripheral blood. This sequence originates from a human donor in a cohort sampled during active COVID-19. The CDR3 nucleotides read TGTGCCAGCAGCTTTTACAGGGGTCGGGATCAGCCCCAGCATTTT. Protein: CASSFYRGRDQPQHF.